Given below is one TCR beta chain in context. The PCR made use of 60 Vbeta and 13 Jbeta primers. The repertoire was sequenced with immunoSEQ multiplex PCR; TCRdb's copy has only in-frame clones and lacks some. The sample carries 150,000 or so clones, about 80% recorded once. The entry originates in a study of cytomegalovirus exposure and HLA in healthy donors. Germline V gene lookup returns CDR1 SGDLS and CDR2 YYNGEE. J lost 8 bases, V lost 3 bases, and 7 bases had no gene match. The CDR3 loop spans 15 amino acids. V is TRBV9 and J is TRBJ2-1, with TRBD2 identical over 11 bases. The specimen sequenced was PBMCs. The receptor's source is a man aged 30 to 39 in good health and CMV-seropositive. The DNA of the CDR3 is TGTGCCAGCAGCGCGTTAGCGGGGGGGTGGGATGAGCAGTTCTTC. It yields the protein CASSALAGGWDEQFF.